This T cell receptor beta chain was retrieved from a study of identical twins listed by TCRdb under 2016. A note on the overall study: The study deep-sequenced TCR alpha and beta repertoires from monozygotic twins, unrelated adults of various ages and cord blood to test whether fetal clonotypes persist. To rule out contamination, replicate twin experiments were performed at different times with different library preparation protocols.

Trimming takes 5 bases off V and 3 bases off J; junction bases not matched to a gene: 0. CDR1 and CDR2 are drawn from the germline V gene (reference sequence): DFQATT, SNEGSKA. Counted from cysteine to valine, this CDR3 has 11 amino acids. CDR3 DNA is the only sequence kept; it has 33 bases, read in frame from the first base. Every donor was a healthy Caucasian. Three pairs of female monozygotic twins, all aged roughly 18 to 29 years, were included in the twin cohort. Positive isolation kits from Invitrogen were used to isolate the CD4+ and CD8+ T cell populations. What the study reported, not specific to this receptor: Zero-insertion analyses could be partly confounded by invariant T cells such as MAIT and iNKT, although diverse VJ usage argued against such confounding for most clonotypes. In monozygotic twins, recombination models systematically underestimated out-of-frame TCR alpha sharing, but the models matched the sharing seen between unrelated individuals. The excess sharing between twins in beta out-of-frame sequences was weaker because fewer shared sequences reduced the signal-to-noise ratio. Conclusions relied on cross-sectional statistical analysis, since the same donors could not be followed over many years. Compared with coincidental sharing between unrelated individuals, out-of-frame TCR alpha sequences shared between twins had an excess of sequences with low generation probability. Fewer insertions were carried by abundant cord blood beta clonotypes; a weaker similar trend was observed in young adult naive repertoires, while no such trend was observed in memory repertoires.

Turning to this clonotype: The target of this receptor is not known. Base-call qualities are not available, and no considerably larger clone is one nucleotide away.

Libraries were constructed by 5' RACE. Sequencing took place on an Illumina HiSeq 2000. A universal primer binding site was added through template switching, and the final cDNA carried a unique molecular identifier so that TCR cDNA molecules could be counted accurately. Specific primers in the conserved constant-segment region were used to synthesize first-strand cDNA for the TCR alpha and beta chains. To control for contamination, each cDNA library was double barcoded with a SMART-Mk sample barcode plus Illumina barcodes. TruSeq adapter sequences and Illumina sample barcodes were added in two successive PCR steps. Sequencing of the TCR alpha and beta cDNA libraries was done on the Illumina HiSeq platform using custom primers. The original methods were these. Raw reads were processed with MiGEC to extract unique molecular identifiers, and MiXCR was used to determine CDR3 positions. Recombination models were inferred per individual with the repgenHMM and IGoR tools using an EM algorithm. Shared clonotypes were analyzed with the tcR package in R, and sharing was normalized by the product of cloneset sizes. To study raw recombination free of thymic and clonal selection effects, out-of-frame nonproductive sequences were analyzed. TCRdb trimmed the raw reads at Q25, called clones with MiXCR and kept productive beta chains. Rows with a matching CDR3 protein are joined into one entry that keeps the most common DNA and genes. The V and J calls and clone size come from TCRdb's table, not from the authors' own analysis. The sample data list more than 400,000 distinct CDR3 sequences, and 12% to 15% of these were observed just once. The ten largest clones take up 0.44% of the sample.

This sample also appeared in a second study, on yellow fever vaccine responses in identical twins. The second publication reports: The T cell response to vaccination in identical twins was reported by the authors to appear partly convergent and partly personalized. The study precisely tracked vaccine-responding T cell clones in identical twins.

The rearrangement joined TRBV20-1 to TRBJ2-7, with 8 bases matching TRBD2. This clonotype was obtained from a woman aged 18 to 35 in good health. Sequenced material: CD4+ T cells sorted from blood. The CDR3 loop reads CSARGGYEQYV. The DNA reads TGCAGTGCTCGGGGGGGCTACGAGCAGTACGTC.